The following is a T cell receptor (beta chain) sequence with its context. The germline gives CDR1 SGHRS, CDR2 YFSETQ. V lost 3 bases and J lost 2, with 13 bases in between. The length of the CDR3 is 15 residues. The entry originates in a study of T cell changes during pregnancy in multiple sclerosis. The protocol was immunoSEQ multiplex PCR, while the TCRdb copy is restricted to in-frame clones and leaves out a portion. The sample contains around 49,000 clones, over 90% of which appear only once. This sequence joins TRBV5-1 and TRBJ2-3, with a possible D match to TRBD2 (5 bases). This sequence originates from a female donor in good health, enrolled as a control in a pregnancy study. Sequencing was performed on CD4+ T cells from peripheral blood mononuclear cells, taken after pregnancy. DNA for the CDR3: TGCGCCAGCAGCTCCGGACTCAAAGACACAGATACGCAGTATTTT. Its translation: CASSSGLKDTDTQYF.